This is a list of T cell receptor beta chains from one sample in a study of T-cell memory formation after mild COVID-19. One entry per CDR3 protein, called by TCRdb with MiXCR from the 5' RACE reads. The sample yields 470,000 or so distinct CDR3 sequences, over 15% seen once. Sequencing input: PBMCs or a T cell subset sorted from them (not recorded which). The receptors originated from an adult woman who had mild COVID-19 (a few samples of this study predate the infection). Cell type and time point are not known. Each CDR3 is given with its conserved first and last residue. The order of the fields is D gene, clone size, J gene, V gene, CDR3 DNA, CDR3 protein. D genes are given only for firm matches. Only some rows state a clone size, as once, few, many or a class for expanded clones.

D gene: .; clone size: few; J gene: TRBJ1-1; V gene: TRBV29-1; CDR3 DNA: TGCAGCGTTGAAGCACAGCCCACTGAAGCTTTCTTT; CDR3 protein: CSVEAQPTEAFF
D gene: .; clone size: few; J gene: TRBJ2-2; V gene: TRBV5-1; CDR3 DNA: TGCGCCAGCAGCTTGACGGTAGACACCGCCGACACCGGGGAGCTGTTTTTT; CDR3 protein: CASSLTVDTADTGELFF
D gene: .; clone size: .; J gene: TRBJ1-3; V gene: TRBV5-1; CDR3 DNA: TGCGCCAGCAGCTCGCAAGCGGGGGTTGCCTCTGGAAACACCATATATTTT; CDR3 protein: CASSSQAGVASGNTIYF
D gene: .; clone size: many; J gene: TRBJ2-1; V gene: TRBV20-1; CDR3 DNA: TGCAGTGCTAGAGATTTTTCTATGGGGAATTTTGAGCAGTTCTTC; CDR3 protein: CSARDFSMGNFEQFF
D gene: .; clone size: few; J gene: TRBJ2-1; V gene: TRBV7-2; CDR3 DNA: TGTGCCAGCAGCCCCCATCCGGGCTTGACCTACAATGAGCAGTTCTTC; CDR3 protein: CASSPHPGLTYNEQFF
D gene: .; clone size: few; J gene: TRBJ1-1; V gene: TRBV3-1; CDR3 DNA: TGTGCCAGCAGCCACGCTCCGACGGGGAAGGGTTTCTTT; CDR3 protein: CASSHAPTGKGFF
D gene: .; clone size: .; J gene: TRBJ2-2; V gene: TRBV5-1; CDR3 DNA: TGCGCCAGCAGATTGGGACAGAACACCGGGGAGCTGTTTTTT; CDR3 protein: CASRLGQNTGELFF
D gene: .; clone size: few; J gene: TRBJ2-7; V gene: TRBV11-2; CDR3 DNA: TGTGCCAGCAGCTTAAGTCCAGGGACATTCTACGAGCAGTACTTC; CDR3 protein: CASSLSPGTFYEQYF
D gene: .; clone size: .; J gene: TRBJ2-5; V gene: TRBV3-1; CDR3 DNA: TGTGCCAGCAGCGGTCGTAAGGTCGGACAGCCTGCACCACAAGAGACCCAGTACTTC; CDR3 protein: CASSGRKVGQPAPQETQYF
D gene: .; clone size: .; J gene: TRBJ1-2; V gene: TRBV20-1; CDR3 DNA: TGCAGTGCTAGAAGCCCCGACAGTGCTTCCTATGGCTACACCTTC; CDR3 protein: CSARSPDSASYGYTF
D gene: .; clone size: .; J gene: TRBJ2-7; V gene: TRBV4-1; CDR3 DNA: TGCGCCAGCAGTCGTAGCGGGGGACAGGCTAGCTCCTACGAGCAGTACTTC; CDR3 protein: CASSRSGGQASSYEQYF
D gene: .; clone size: .; J gene: TRBJ1-2; V gene: TRBV7-9; CDR3 DNA: TGTGCCACCAGACAAGATAACTATGGCTACACCTTC; CDR3 protein: CATRQDNYGYTF
D gene: .; clone size: .; J gene: TRBJ2-7; V gene: TRBV20-1; CDR3 DNA: TGCAGTGTAACAACCGGGACACCAGACTCCTACGAGCAGTACTTC; CDR3 protein: CSVTTGTPDSYEQYF
D gene: .; clone size: .; J gene: TRBJ2-1; V gene: TRBV7-7; CDR3 DNA: TGTGCTAGCAGCTCCCGTCTCATGGAAGGGAGCGGAGATAACAATGAGCAGTTCTTC; CDR3 protein: CASSSRLMEGSGDNNEQFF
D gene: .; clone size: .; J gene: TRBJ1-2; V gene: TRBV7-2; CDR3 DNA: TGTGCCAGCAGCTTTCTAGGAGGGGGTCCCGCGGTCTATGGCTACACCTTC; CDR3 protein: CASSFLGGGPAVYGYTF
D gene: TRBD1; clone size: few; J gene: TRBJ1-5; V gene: TRBV18; CDR3 DNA: TGTGCCAGCTCACCAGAGGGACAGGGCAATCAGCCCCAGCATTTT; CDR3 protein: CASSPEGQGNQPQHF
D gene: .; clone size: .; J gene: TRBJ2-2; V gene: TRBV3-1; CDR3 DNA: TGTGCCAGCAGCCAAGGTACAGGGCCCACCGGGGAGCTGTTTTTT; CDR3 protein: CASSQGTGPTGELFF
D gene: .; clone size: .; J gene: TRBJ2-7; V gene: TRBV25-1; CDR3 DNA: TGTGCCAGCAGTGAGGGGGCGGGGGTCGACGAGCAGTACTTC; CDR3 protein: CASSEGAGVDEQYF
D gene: .; clone size: few; J gene: TRBJ1-6; V gene: TRBV10-3; CDR3 DNA: TGTGCCACACAGGGCGGGGGGCGAGAACCCCTCCACTTT; CDR3 protein: CATQGGGREPLHF
D gene: TRBD1; clone size: few; J gene: TRBJ2-2; V gene: TRBV6-2/TRBV6-3; CDR3 DNA: TGTGCCAGCAACCCCGAGCGCAGGGGGTTATTATTGAACACCGGGGAGCTGTTTTTT; CDR3 protein: CASNPERRGLLLNTGELFF
D gene: TRBD1; clone size: .; J gene: TRBJ1-2; V gene: TRBV4-1; CDR3 DNA: TGCGCCAGCAGCCAACTTACAGGGGAAGCAGGTGGCTACACCTTC; CDR3 protein: CASSQLTGEAGGYTF
D gene: TRBD1; clone size: .; J gene: TRBJ1-5; V gene: TRBV20-1; CDR3 DNA: TGCAGTGCTAGAGATTTCGGGACAGCGCAATATAGCAATCAGCCCCAGCATTTT; CDR3 protein: CSARDFGTAQYSNQPQHF
D gene: .; clone size: few; J gene: TRBJ2-7; V gene: TRBV12-3/TRBV12-4; CDR3 DNA: TGTGCCAGCAGTTACACCCCAGGGTACGAGCAGTACTTC; CDR3 protein: CASSYTPGYEQYF
D gene: .; clone size: few; J gene: TRBJ2-3; V gene: TRBV5-1; CDR3 DNA: TGCGCCAGCAGAGGAGGGGCGCAAGCCACAGATACGCAGTATTTT; CDR3 protein: CASRGGAQATDTQYF
D gene: .; clone size: many; J gene: TRBJ2-7; V gene: TRBV5-1; CDR3 DNA: TGCGCCAGCAGCTTGGAAAGTTTAGGGGGGTACGAGCAGTACTTC; CDR3 protein: CASSLESLGGYEQYF
D gene: TRBD2; clone size: .; J gene: TRBJ2-2; V gene: TRBV7-8; CDR3 DNA: TGTAGGGCGGGAGGGCCTGAGGTGAACACCGGGGAGCTGTTTTTT; CDR3 protein: CRAGGPEVNTGELFF
D gene: .; clone size: .; J gene: TRBJ1-1; V gene: TRBV20-1; CDR3 DNA: TGCAGTGCCCCTGTACCGGGGGTTAACACTGAAGCTTTCTTT; CDR3 protein: CSAPVPGVNTEAFF
D gene: .; clone size: few; J gene: TRBJ2-7; V gene: TRBV7-2; CDR3 DNA: TGTGCCAGCAGCCCAACACAGGTTGGCGAGCAGTACTTC; CDR3 protein: CASSPTQVGEQYF
D gene: TRBD1; clone size: .; J gene: TRBJ2-3; V gene: TRBV29-1; CDR3 DNA: TGCAGCGTTGGGGACAGGGGGCGCACAGATACGCAGTATTTT; CDR3 protein: CSVGDRGRTDTQYF